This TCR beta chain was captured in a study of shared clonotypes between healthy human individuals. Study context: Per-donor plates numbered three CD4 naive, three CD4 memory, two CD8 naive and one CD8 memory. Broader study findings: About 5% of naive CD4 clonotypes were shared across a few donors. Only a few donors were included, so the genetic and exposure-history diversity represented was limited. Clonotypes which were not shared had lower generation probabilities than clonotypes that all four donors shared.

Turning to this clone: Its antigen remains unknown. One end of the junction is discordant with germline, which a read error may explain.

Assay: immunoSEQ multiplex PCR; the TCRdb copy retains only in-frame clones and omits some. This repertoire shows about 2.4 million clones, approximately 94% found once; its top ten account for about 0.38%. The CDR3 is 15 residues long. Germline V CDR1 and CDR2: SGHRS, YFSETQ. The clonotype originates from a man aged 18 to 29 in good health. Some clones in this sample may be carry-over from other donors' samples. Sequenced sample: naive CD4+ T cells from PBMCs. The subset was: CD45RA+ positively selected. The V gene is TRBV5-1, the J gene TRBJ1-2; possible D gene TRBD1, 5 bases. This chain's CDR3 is CASRLEEDSYGGYTF. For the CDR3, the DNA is TGCGCCAGCAGATTGGAAGAAGACAGCTACGGGGGCTACACCTTC.